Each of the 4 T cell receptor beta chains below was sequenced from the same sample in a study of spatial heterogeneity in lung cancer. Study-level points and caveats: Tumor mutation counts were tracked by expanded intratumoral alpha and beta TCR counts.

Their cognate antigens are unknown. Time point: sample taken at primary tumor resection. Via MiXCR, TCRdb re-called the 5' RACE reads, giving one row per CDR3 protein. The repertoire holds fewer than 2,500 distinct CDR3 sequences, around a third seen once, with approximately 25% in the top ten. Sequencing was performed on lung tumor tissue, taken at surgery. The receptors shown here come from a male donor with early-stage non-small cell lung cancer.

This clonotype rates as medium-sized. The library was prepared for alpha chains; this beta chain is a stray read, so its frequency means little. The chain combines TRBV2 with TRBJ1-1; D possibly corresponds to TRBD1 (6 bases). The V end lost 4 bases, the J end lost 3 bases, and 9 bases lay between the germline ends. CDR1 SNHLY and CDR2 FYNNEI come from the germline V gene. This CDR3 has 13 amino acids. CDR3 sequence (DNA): TGTGCCAGCAGTGTTAGGGGGGACACTGAAGCTTTCTTT. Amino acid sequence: CASSVRGDTEAFF.

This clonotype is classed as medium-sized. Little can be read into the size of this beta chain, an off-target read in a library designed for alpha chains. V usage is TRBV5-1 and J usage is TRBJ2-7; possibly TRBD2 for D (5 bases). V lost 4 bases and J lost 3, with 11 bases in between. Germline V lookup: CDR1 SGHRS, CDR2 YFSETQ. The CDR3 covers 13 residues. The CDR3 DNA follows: TGCGCCAGCAGCACCGGCGGGCTCTACGAGCAGTACTTC. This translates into CASSTGGLYEQYF.

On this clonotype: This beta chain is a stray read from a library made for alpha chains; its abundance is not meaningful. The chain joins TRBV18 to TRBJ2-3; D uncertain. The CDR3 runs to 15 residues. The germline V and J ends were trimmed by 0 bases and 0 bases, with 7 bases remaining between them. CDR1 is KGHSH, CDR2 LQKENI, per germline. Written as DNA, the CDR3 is TGTGCCAGCTCACCACCCTCTGCCAGCACAGATACGCAGTATTTT. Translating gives CASSPPSASTDTQYF.

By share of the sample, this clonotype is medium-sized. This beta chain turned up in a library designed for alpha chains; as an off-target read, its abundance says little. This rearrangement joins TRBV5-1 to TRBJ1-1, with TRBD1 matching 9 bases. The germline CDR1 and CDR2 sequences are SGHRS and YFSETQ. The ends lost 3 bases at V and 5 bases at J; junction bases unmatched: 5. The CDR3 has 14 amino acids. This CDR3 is CASSWTGVGTEAFF. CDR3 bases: TGCGCCAGCAGCTGGACAGGGGTAGGGACTGAAGCTTTCTTT.